This record looks at one T cell receptor beta chain sequence and its context. The sample belongs to a study of blood T cell repertoires in COVID-19. As for the study in general: The United States, Italy and Spain supplied acute and convalescent COVID-19 samples. PBMCs, B-cell-depleted T cells, or T cells provided the cDNA or gDNA that made up the material.

The CDR3 runs 13 residues. In germline, CDR1 is KGHSH, CDR2 LQKENI. J gave up 8 bases and V 5 bases, and 3 bases lay outside the gene matches. In the source study's methods: Estimation of nucleated cell counts was performed using reference gene primer amplification. The repertoire was sequenced with immunoSEQ multiplex PCR; TCRdb's copy has only in-frame clones and lacks some. V and J calls and clone size follow that table, whereas D and trimming were derived from the DNA. The data show 95,000 to 150,000 clones, approximately 80% seen once. Sequences were obtained from peripheral blood. The TCR was taken from a woman aged 45-65 years with acute or convalescent COVID-19. The chain links TRBV18 to TRBJ2-1; 10 nucleotides line up with TRBD1. CDR3 sequence reads: CASSLTGGDEQFF. In DNA form, the CDR3 reads TGTGCCAGCTCATTGACAGGGGGCGATGAGCAGTTCTTC.